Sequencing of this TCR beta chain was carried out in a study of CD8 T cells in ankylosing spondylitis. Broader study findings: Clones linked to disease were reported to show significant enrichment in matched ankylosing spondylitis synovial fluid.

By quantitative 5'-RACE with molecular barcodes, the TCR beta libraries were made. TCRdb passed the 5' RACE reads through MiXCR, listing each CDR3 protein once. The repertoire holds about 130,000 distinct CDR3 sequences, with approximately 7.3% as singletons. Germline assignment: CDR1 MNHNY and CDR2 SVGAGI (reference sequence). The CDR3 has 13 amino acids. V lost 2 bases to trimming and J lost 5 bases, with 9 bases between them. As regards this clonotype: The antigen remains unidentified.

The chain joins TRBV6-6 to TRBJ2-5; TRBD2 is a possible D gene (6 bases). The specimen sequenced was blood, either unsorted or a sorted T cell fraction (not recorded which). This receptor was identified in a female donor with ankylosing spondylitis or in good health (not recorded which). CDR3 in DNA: TGTGCCAGCAGTTACGGGGGGATGGAGACCCAGTACTTC. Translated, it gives CASSYGGMETQYF.